Following are 15 T cell receptor beta chains from one sample sequenced in a study of Ad26.COV2.S vaccination and SARS-CoV-2 variants. TCRdb's copy holds only in-frame clones and misses some; the assay was immunoSEQ multiplex PCR. This table has over 90,000 clones, around three quarters appearing once. Sequencing used peripheral blood, obtained after recovery from COVID-19. Receptors were obtained from a human donor who had recovered from COVID-19.

This chain's CDR3 is CSVDETFTEAFF. CDR3 nucleotide sequence: TGCAGCGTTGACGAGACCTTCACTGAAGCTTTCTTT. This chain joins TRBV29-1 and TRBJ1-1; no definite D call. The CDR3 spans 12 residues. Trimming removed 3 bases at V and 4 bases at J, with 9 bases between. CDR1 is SQVTM and CDR2 is ANQGSEA in the germline V gene. Complete variable domain (other parts from reference TRBV29-1 and TRBJ1-1): SAVISQKPSRDICQRGTSLTIQCQVDSQVTMMFWYRQQPGQSLTLIATANQGSEATYESGFVIDKFPISRPNLTFSTLTVSNMSPEDSSIYLCSVDETFTEAFFGQGTRLTVV.

This rearrangement joins TRBV6-1 to TRBJ2-1; D is unresolved. The ends were cut back, 0 bases at V and 3 bases at J, with 9 bases in the middle. The CDR3 runs 15 residues. Germline V CDR1 and CDR2: MNHNS, SASEGT. The CDR3 sequence: CASSEAGWRYNEQFF. CDR3 nucleotide sequence: TGTGCCAGCAGTGAAGCGGGATGGCGCTACAATGAGCAGTTCTTC.

V usage is TRBV5-1 and J usage is TRBJ1-1; 9 bases agree with TRBD1. V gave up 2 bases and J gave up 4 bases; unmatched junction bases: 3. Germline CDR1 SGHRS, CDR2 YFSETQ. This CDR3 region has 14 residues. DNA of the CDR3: TGCGCCAGCAGCTTACAGACAGGGGGCACTGAAGCTTTCTTT. Protein: CASSLQTGGTEAFF.

The rearrangement links TRBV10-3 to TRBJ1-4, with TRBD1 identical over 9 bases. Germline V gives CDR1 ENHRY, CDR2 SYGVKD. This CDR3 spans 14 amino acids. V lost 4 bases and J lost 7; bases outside the gene matches: 4. This CDR3 is CAISGDREIEKLFF. The CDR3 DNA sequence: TGTGCCATCAGTGGGGACAGGGAGATTGAAAAACTGTTTTTT.

This sequence joins TRBV3-1 (or the pseudogene TRBV3-2) and TRBJ1-2; 9 positions agree with TRBD1. V lost 3 bases to trimming and J lost 2 bases; unmatched junction nucleotides: 4. CDR3 length: 15 amino acids. CDR1 is LGHDT and CDR2 is YNNKEL in the germline V gene (reference sequence). This CDR3 is CASSQGTGLNYGYTF. The DNA for the CDR3 is TGTGCCAGCAGCCAGGGGACAGGGTTGAACTATGGCTACACCTTC.

This clone showed up just once. This rearrangement joins TRBV18 to TRBJ2-6, with 11 bases that match TRBD1. The V segment lost 2 bases and the J segment 0 bases; nucleotides outside the gene matches: 6. Germline V gene lookup returns CDR1 KGHSH and CDR2 LQKENI. The CDR3 sequence is 19 residues long. The CDR3 DNA is TGTGCCAGCTCACCAGGACAGGGGGCTTCCTTCTCTGGGGCCAACGTCCTGACTTTC. Protein sequence: CASSPGQGASFSGANVLTF.

The chain joins TRBV3-1 (or the pseudogene TRBV3-2) to TRBJ1-2, with D perhaps matching TRBD1 (5 bases). Germline V gene data show CDR1 as LGHDT and CDR2 as YNNKEL (reference sequence). The CDR3 has 13 amino acids. Trimming stripped 2 bases from V and 7 bases from J, with 11 bases between. The chain's CDR3 is CASSQTGGGGYTF. For the CDR3, the DNA is TGTGCCAGCAGCCAAACAGGAGGTGGTGGCTACACCTTC.

CDR3 amino acids: CATRDFSTNEKLFF. The CDR3 DNA reads TGTGCCACCCGGGACTTTTCAACTAATGAAAAACTGTTTTTT. The rearrangement joins TRBV6-6 to TRBJ1-4; weak D call: TRBD1 (5 bases). The CDR3 spans 14 residues. Germline V gene data show CDR1 as MNHNY and CDR2 as SVGAGI (reference sequence). V was pared by 10 bases and J by 0 bases, with 12 bases between.

This clone came up once. J is TRBJ1-3 and V is TRBV9; D unresolved. CDR1 and CDR2 from the germline V gene are SGDLS and YYNGEE. CDR3 length: 10 amino acids. V dropped 7 bases and J dropped 1 base, with 0 bases sitting between them. The CDR3 spells CASSGNTIYF. The CDR3 nucleotides read TGTGCCAGCTCTGGAAACACCATATATTTT. The full variable domain, with the rest looked up from reference TRBV9 and TRBJ1-3, is DSGVTQTPKHLITATGQRVTLRCSPRSGDLSVYWYQQSLDQGLQFLIQYYNGEERAKGNILERFSAQQFPDLHSELNLSSLELGDSALYFCASSGNTIYFGEGSWLTVV.

CDR3 region: CASSLDRGQPQHF. Here the CDR3 DNA reads TGTGCCAGCAGCTTAGACAGGGGTCAGCCCCAGCATTTT. The chain recombines TRBV11-2 with TRBJ1-5, with TRBD1 as a possible D gene (6 bases). Germline lookup yields CDR1 SGHAT and CDR2 FQNNGV. The CDR3 spans 13 residues. Trimming stripped 0 bases from V and 6 bases from J, with 6 bases between. Together with reference TRBV11-2 and TRBJ1-5, the CDR3 gives the full variable domain: EAGVAQSPRYKIIEKRQSVAFWCNPISGHATLYWYQQILGQGPKLLIQFQNNGVVDDSQLPKDRFSAERLKGVDSTLKIQPAKLEDSAVYLCASSLDRGQPQHFGDGTRLSIL.

This clone appeared a few times. The chain employs TRBV5-4 and TRBJ2-5; a possible D gene is TRBD1 (8 bases). The CDR3 has 15 amino acids. V gave up 0 bases and J gave up 5 bases, with 14 bases separating them. CDR1 and CDR2 (germline): SGHNT, YYREEE (reference sequence). The CDR3 sequence: CASSLARGRGETQYF. The CDR3 bases are TGTGCCAGCAGCTTGGCCAGGGGGCGGGGGGAGACCCAGTACTTC.

The gene calls are TRBV6-2 or TRBV6-3 and TRBJ2-5, with 12 bases matching TRBD2. The CDR3 is 15 amino acids. The junction had 7 bases not matched to a gene; V was cut back by 4 bases and J by 7 bases. Germline loops: CDR1 MNHEY, CDR2 SVGEGT. CDR3 in DNA: TGTGCCAGCAGTTCCAGACTAGCGGGGGAAGGGACCCAGTACTTC. Protein: CASSSRLAGEGTQYF.

In nucleotides, the CDR3 is TGTGCCAGCAGTCAGGGGTCCCCCCTCCACTTT. It codes for CASSQGSPLHF. The chain is built from TRBV6-2 or TRBV6-3 and TRBJ1-6; a possible D gene is TRBD1 (6 bases). Trimming removed 5 bases from V and 13 bases from J, with 9 bases in between. The CDR3 is 11 residues long. Germline lookup yields CDR1 MNHEY and CDR2 SVGEGT.

This clone was recorded a few times. The chain joins TRBV10-1 to TRBJ1-6; D uncertain. The V end lost 0 bases, the J end lost 7 bases, and 1 base lay between the germline ends. CDR1 is WNHNN and CDR2 is SYGVQD in the germline V gene (reference sequence). The CDR3 covers 12 residues. The CDR3 region has the DNA TGCGCCAGCAGTGAGTCAAATTCACCCCTCCACTTT. It yields the protein CASSESNSPLHF.

This clone was found once. The V and J genes are TRBV28 and TRBJ2-7; unclear D gene. The CDR3 runs 14 residues. The V end lost 6 bases, the J end lost 2 bases, and 14 bases lay between the germline ends. The germline CDR1 and CDR2 sequences are MDHEN and SYDVKM. CDR3 loop: CASRLPGMTYEQYF. DNA of the CDR3: TGTGCCAGCAGACTGCCAGGAATGACCTACGAGCAGTACTTC.